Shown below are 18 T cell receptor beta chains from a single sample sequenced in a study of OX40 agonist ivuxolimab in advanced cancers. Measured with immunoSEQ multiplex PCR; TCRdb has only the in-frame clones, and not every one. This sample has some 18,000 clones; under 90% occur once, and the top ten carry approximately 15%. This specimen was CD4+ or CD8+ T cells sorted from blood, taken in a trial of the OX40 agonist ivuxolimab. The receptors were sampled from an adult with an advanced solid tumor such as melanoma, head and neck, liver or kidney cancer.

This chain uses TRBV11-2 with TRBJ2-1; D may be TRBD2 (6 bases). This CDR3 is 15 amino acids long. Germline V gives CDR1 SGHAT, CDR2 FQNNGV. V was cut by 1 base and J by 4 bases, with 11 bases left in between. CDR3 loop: CASSLGASEYNEQFF. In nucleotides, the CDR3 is TGTGCCAGCAGCTTAGGGGCTAGCGAATACAATGAGCAGTTCTTC.

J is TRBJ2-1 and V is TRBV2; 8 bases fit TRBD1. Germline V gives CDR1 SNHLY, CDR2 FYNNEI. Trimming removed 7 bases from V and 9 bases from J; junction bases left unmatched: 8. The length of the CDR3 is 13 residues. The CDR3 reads CASINRGAGEQFF. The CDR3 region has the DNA TGTGCCAGCATTAACAGGGGGGCGGGTGAGCAGTTCTTC.

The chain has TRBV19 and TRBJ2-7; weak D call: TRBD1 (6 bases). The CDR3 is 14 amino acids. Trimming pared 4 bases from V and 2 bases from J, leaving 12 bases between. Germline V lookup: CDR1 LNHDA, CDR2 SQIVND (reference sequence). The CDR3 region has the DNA TGTGCCAGTAGTAGGTCCAGGGGCCCCTACGAGCAGTACTTC. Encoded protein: CASSRSRGPYEQYF.

The CDR3 DNA follows: TGTGCCAGCAGTTTACGTCCGTTGAACACTGAAGCTTTCTTT. This codes for CASSLRPLNTEAFF. This chain links TRBV28 with TRBJ1-1; D uncertain. This CDR3 comprises 14 residues. In germline, CDR1 is MDHEN, CDR2 SYDVKM. V lost 2 bases to trimming and J lost 0 bases, with 7 bases between them.

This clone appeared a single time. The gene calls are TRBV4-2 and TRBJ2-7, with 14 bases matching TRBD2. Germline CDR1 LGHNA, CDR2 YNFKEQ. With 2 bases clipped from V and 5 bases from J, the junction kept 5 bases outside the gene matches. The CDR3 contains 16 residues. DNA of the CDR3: TGTGCCAGCAGCCAAAGACTAGCGGGGGGGCCCCACGAGCAGTACTTC. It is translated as CASSQRLAGGPHEQYF.

The CDR3 nucleotides read TGTGCCAGCAGTGAAATGGGTGGGGCCAACGTCCTGACTTTC. Translation gives CASSEMGGANVLTF. The chain is built from TRBV28 and TRBJ2-6; D is unclear. The CDR3 totals 14 residues. Germline CDR1 is MDHEN and CDR2 is SYDVKM. V shed 5 bases and J shed 3 bases, with 8 bases lying between them.

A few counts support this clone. DNA for the CDR3: TGTGCCAGCGGAGGCAGGGGAATGGATACGCAGTATTTT. Translation gives CASGGRGMDTQYF. The chain combines TRBV27 with TRBJ2-3; a weak D match, TRBD1 (6 bases). This CDR3 contains 13 residues. CDR1 is MNHEY, CDR2 SMNVEV, per germline (reference sequence). The germline V and J ends were trimmed by 8 bases and 6 bases, with 15 bases remaining between them.

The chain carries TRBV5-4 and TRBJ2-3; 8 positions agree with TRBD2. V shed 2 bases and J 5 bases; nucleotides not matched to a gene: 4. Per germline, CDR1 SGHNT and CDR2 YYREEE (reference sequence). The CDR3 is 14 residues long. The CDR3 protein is CASSFRGGLDTQYF. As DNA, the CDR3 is TGTGCCAGCAGCTTCCGGGGGGGGTTAGATACGCAGTATTTT.

The CDR3 loop is CASSLGGIGNTGELFF. CDR3 DNA: TGTGCCAGCAGCTTAGGAGGGATCGGCAACACCGGGGAGCTGTTTTTT. The genes are TRBV5-6 and TRBJ2-2, with D maybe TRBD2 (6 bases). Trimming removed 2 bases at V and 2 bases at J, with 13 bases between. CDR1 SGHDT and CDR2 YYEEEE come from the germline V gene. The CDR3 is 16 amino acids.

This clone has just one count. In DNA form, the CDR3 reads TGTGCCTGGACCCGCGGACAGGCATCACCCCTCCACTTT. Its protein product is CAWTRGQASPLHF. This rearrangement joins TRBV30 to TRBJ1-6, with 7 bases that match TRBD1. CDR1 GTSNPN and CDR2 SVGIG come from the germline V gene (reference sequence). After removal of 4 bases from V and 10 bases from J, the junction contained 7 bases not matched to a gene. CDR3 length: 13 residues.

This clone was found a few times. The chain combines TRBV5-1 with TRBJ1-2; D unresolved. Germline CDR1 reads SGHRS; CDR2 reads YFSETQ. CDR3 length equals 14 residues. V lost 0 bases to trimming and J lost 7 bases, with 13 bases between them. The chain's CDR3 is CASSLDGFGRGYTF. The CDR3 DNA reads TGCGCCAGCAGCTTGGACGGCTTCGGCCGTGGCTACACCTTC.

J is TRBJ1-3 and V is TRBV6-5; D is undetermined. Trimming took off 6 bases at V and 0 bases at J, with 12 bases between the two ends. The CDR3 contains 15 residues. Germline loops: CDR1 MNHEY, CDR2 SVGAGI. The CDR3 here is CASRSGRISGNTIYF. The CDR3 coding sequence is TGTGCCAGCAGATCAGGACGGATCTCTGGAAACACCATATATTTT.

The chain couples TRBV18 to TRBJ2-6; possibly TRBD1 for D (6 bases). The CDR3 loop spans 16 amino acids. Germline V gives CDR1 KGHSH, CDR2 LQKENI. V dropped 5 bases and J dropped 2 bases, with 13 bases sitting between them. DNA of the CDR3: TGTGCCAGCTCAACCTCAGACAGGCCTGGGGCCAACGTCCTGACTTTC. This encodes CASSTSDRPGANVLTF.

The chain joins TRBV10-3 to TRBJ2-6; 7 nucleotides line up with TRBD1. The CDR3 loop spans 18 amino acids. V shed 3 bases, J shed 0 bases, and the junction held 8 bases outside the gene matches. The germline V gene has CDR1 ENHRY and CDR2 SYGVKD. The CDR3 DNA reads TGTGCCATCAGTGACCGGGACAGCCGTTACTCTGGGGCCAACGTCCTGACTTTC. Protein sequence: CAISDRDSRYSGANVLTF.

The CDR3 DNA sequence: TGTGCCAGCAGCTTTTCCTTCGGGAATTACGAGAATACGCAGTATTTT. Translation: CASSFSFGNYENTQYF. V is TRBV11-1 and J is TRBJ2-3; weak D call: TRBD2 (5 bases). The CDR3 runs to 16 residues. CDR1 is SGHAT and CDR2 is FQDESV in the germline V gene (reference sequence). Trimming cost V 3 bases and J 7 bases, with 20 bases left between them.

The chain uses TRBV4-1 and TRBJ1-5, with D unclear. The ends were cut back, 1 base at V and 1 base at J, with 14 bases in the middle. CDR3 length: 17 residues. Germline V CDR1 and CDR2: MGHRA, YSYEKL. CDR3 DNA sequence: TGCGCCAGCAGCCAAGGGGCGCTGGTTGCGAGCAATCAGCCCCAGCATTTT. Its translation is CASSQGALVASNQPQHF.

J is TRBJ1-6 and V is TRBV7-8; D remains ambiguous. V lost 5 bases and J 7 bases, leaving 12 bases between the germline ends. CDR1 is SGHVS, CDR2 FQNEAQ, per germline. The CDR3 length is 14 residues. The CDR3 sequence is CASSPDGPNSPLHF. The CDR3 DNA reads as TGTGCCAGCAGCCCCGACGGTCCGAATTCACCCCTCCACTTT. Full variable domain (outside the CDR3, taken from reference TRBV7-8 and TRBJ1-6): GAGVSQSPRYKVAKRGQDVALRCDPISGHVSLFWYQQALGQGPEFLTYFQNEAQLDKSGLPSDRFFAERPEGSVSTLKIQRTQQEDSAVYLCASSPDGPNSPLHFGNGTRLTVT.

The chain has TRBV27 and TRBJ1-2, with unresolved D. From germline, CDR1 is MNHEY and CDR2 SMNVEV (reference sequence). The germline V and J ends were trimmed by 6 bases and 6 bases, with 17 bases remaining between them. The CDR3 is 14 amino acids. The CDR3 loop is CASRTPGEDNGYTF. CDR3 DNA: TGTGCCAGCAGGACTCCGGGAGAAGATAATGGCTACACCTTC.